This TCR beta chain was found in a study of cytomegalovirus exposure and HLA in healthy donors. Primers for the PCR totalled 60 Vbeta and 13 Jbeta. TCRdb's table, derived via immunoSEQ multiplex PCR, lists solely in-frame clones and lacks some. In the table there are about 91,000 clones, around 90% of which are singletons. Study-level findings and limits: According to an earlier analysis, most TCR beta V segments yielded productive rearrangements about 90% or about 30% of the time.

Germline V gene lookup returns CDR1 SGHTA and CDR2 FQGNSA. This CDR3 has 16 residues. After removal of 3 bases from V and 2 bases from J, the junction contained 10 bases not matched to a gene. About this clone itself: Its cognate antigen is unknown.

The clonotype comes from a man aged 18 to 30 in good health and CMV-seronegative. The specimen sequenced was PBMCs. This chain links TRBV7-2 with TRBJ2-7, with 7 nucleotides matching TRBD2. The CDR3 protein is CASSLSAGASPYEQYF. DNA of the CDR3: TGTGCCAGCAGCTTGAGTGCGGGAGCCTCCCCCTACGAGCAGTACTTC.